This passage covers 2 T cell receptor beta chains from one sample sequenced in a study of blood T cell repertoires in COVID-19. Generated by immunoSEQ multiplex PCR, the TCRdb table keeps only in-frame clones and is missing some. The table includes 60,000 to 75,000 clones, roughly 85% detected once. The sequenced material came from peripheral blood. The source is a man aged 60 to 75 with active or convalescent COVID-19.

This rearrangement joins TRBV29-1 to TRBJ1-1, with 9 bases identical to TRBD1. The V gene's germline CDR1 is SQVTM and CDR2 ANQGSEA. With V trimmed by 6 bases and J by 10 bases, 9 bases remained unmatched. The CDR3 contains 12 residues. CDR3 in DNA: TGCAGCGTACCCCGGGACAGGGCGCGAGCTTTCTTT. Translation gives CSVPRDRARAFF. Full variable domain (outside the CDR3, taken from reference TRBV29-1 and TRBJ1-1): SAVISQKPSRDICQRGTSLTIQCQVDSQVTMMFWYRQQPGQSLTLIATANQGSEATYESGFVIDKFPISRPNLTFSTLTVSNMSPEDSSIYLCSVPRDRARAFFGQGTRLTVV.

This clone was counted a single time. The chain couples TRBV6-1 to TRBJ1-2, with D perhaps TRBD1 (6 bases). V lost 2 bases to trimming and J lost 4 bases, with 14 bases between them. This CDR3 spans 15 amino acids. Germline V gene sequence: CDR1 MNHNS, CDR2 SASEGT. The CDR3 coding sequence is TGTGCCAGCAGTGAAATGCCAGGGGCTGGCTATGGCTACACCTTC. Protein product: CASSEMPGAGYGYTF.